A single sample is the source of the 12 T cell receptor beta chains below, sequenced in a study of blood T cell repertoires in COVID-19. Libraries were prepared by immunoSEQ multiplex PCR; TCRdb keeps only in-frame clonotypes and omits some of them. The table records more than 50,000 clones, roughly 89% of them present only once. Sequencing was carried out using peripheral blood. The receptors originated from a man aged 55 to 70 with active COVID-19.

This chain connects TRBV19 to TRBJ2-5; 7 positions match TRBD1. Germline V gene sequence: CDR1 LNHDA, CDR2 SQIVND (reference sequence). The V and J ends lost 4 bases and 0 bases, in that order; junction bases with no gene match: 5. The CDR3 extends over 15 amino acids. Here the CDR3 DNA reads TGTGCCAGTAGTACCCCCGGGACAGACCAAGAGACCCAGTACTTC. It encodes CASSTPGTDQETQYF.

The rearrangement joins TRBV4-3 to TRBJ2-1; TRBD2 matches 8 bases. The CDR3 is 15 residues long. The V segment lost 1 base and the J segment 7 bases; nucleotides outside the gene matches: 6. CDR1 and CDR2 (germline): LGHNA, YSLEER. The CDR3 loop reads CASSQVGQRENEQFF. The CDR3 DNA sequence: TGCGCCAGCAGCCAAGTAGGACAGCGGGAGAATGAGCAGTTCTTC.

This clone was seen a single time. The chain has TRBV5-8 and TRBJ2-5; 10 bases match TRBD1. The CDR3 totals 16 residues. The V gene's germline CDR1 is SGHTS and CDR2 YDEGEE. The trim removed 2 bases at V and 0 bases at J, leaving 4 bases unmatched. The CDR3 protein is CASSFPGTGDQETQYF. CDR3 nucleotide sequence: TGTGCCAGCAGCTTCCCGGGGACAGGGGACCAAGAGACCCAGTACTTC.

The chain joins TRBV2 to TRBJ2-7; TRBD1 matches 9 bases. The trim removed 7 bases at V and 1 base at J, leaving 8 bases unmatched. CDR3 length equals 15 residues. Germline V CDR1 and CDR2: SNHLY, FYNNEI. The CDR3 coding sequence is TGTGCCAGCACTACCGGGGGACAGGGTTCCTACGAGCAGTACTTC. Translated: CASTTGGQGSYEQYF.

J is TRBJ2-7 and V is TRBV6-5, with D perhaps TRBD2 (6 bases). V gave up 6 bases and J gave up 4 bases, with 19 bases separating them. The CDR3 contains 15 residues. Germline V CDR1 and CDR2: MNHEY, SVGAGI. CDR3 protein: CASSRPGTSVYEQYF. The CDR3 DNA follows: TGTGCCAGCAGCCGACCTGGGACTTCTGTTTACGAGCAGTACTTC.

The rearrangement uses TRBV7-2 and TRBJ2-1, with 12 bases identical to TRBD2. The V and J ends lost 7 bases and 9 bases, in that order; junction bases with no gene match: 13. The germline gives CDR1 SGHTA, CDR2 FQGNSA. The CDR3 has 16 amino acids. CDR3 residues: CASTLRLAGEEGEQFF. The CDR3 DNA reads TGTGCCAGCACCCTGAGACTAGCGGGAGAGGAGGGTGAGCAGTTCTTC.

V is TRBV27 and J is TRBJ1-2; 7 positions agree with TRBD1. Trimming cost V 6 bases and J 6 bases; bases outside gene matches: 4. The CDR3 runs 12 residues. CDR1 is MNHEY and CDR2 is SMNVEV in the germline V gene (reference sequence). This CDR3 is CASSLQGDGYTF. CDR3 sequence (DNA): TGTGCCAGCAGCCTCCAGGGGGATGGCTACACCTTC.

The rearrangement uses TRBV2 and TRBJ1-5, with a tentative D call TRBD1 (5 bases). With 2 bases removed from V and 1 base from J, the gap between germline ends came to 12 bases. There are 16 residues in the CDR3. Germline V gene data show CDR1 as SNHLY and CDR2 as FYNNEI. The CDR3 DNA reads TGTGCCAGCAGTGAAAGGGGCAGTCCCAGCAATCAGCCCCAGCATTTT. This encodes CASSERGSPSNQPQHF.

The gene calls are TRBV13 and TRBJ2-3, with D maybe TRBD2 (5 bases). Germline V gene data show CDR1 as PRHDT and CDR2 as FYEKMQ (reference sequence). The CDR3 sequence is 17 residues long. V was clipped by 1 base and J by 5 bases, with 19 bases between them. The CDR3 coding sequence is TGTGCCAGCAGCTTAGAATCCACTGGGAGATTGGGAGATACGCAGTATTTT. It encodes CASSLESTGRLGDTQYF.

V usage is TRBV5-4 and J usage is TRBJ2-5; D is possibly TRBD2 (6 bases). V lost 0 bases to trimming and J lost 4 bases, with 7 bases between them. This CDR3 spans 13 amino acids. The germline V gene encodes CDR1 SGHNT and CDR2 YYREEE (reference sequence). CDR3 bases: TGTGCCAGCAGCTTGGACGGGGGAGAGACCCAGTACTTC. Protein product: CASSLDGGETQYF.

The rearrangement links TRBV3-1 (or the pseudogene TRBV3-2) to TRBJ2-2, with a weak D call TRBD1 (7 bases). CDR1 LGHDT and CDR2 YNNKEL come from the germline V gene (reference sequence). With 6 bases removed from V and 4 bases from J, the gap between germline ends came to 15 bases. This CDR3 region has 15 residues. The CDR3 reads CASRLTGEATGELFF. In DNA form, the CDR3 reads TGTGCCAGCAGGCTCACAGGGGAGGCCACCGGGGAGCTGTTTTTT.

This chain links TRBV27 with TRBJ1-5; TRBD1 matches 10 bases. Germline assignment: CDR1 MNHEY and CDR2 SMNVEV (reference sequence). V dropped 8 bases and J dropped 3; count of bases not matched to a gene: 4. The CDR3 sequence is 14 residues long. The DNA for the CDR3 is TGTGCCAGCTCGACAGGGGGCTACAATCAGCCCCAGCATTTT. It is translated as CASSTGGYNQPQHF.